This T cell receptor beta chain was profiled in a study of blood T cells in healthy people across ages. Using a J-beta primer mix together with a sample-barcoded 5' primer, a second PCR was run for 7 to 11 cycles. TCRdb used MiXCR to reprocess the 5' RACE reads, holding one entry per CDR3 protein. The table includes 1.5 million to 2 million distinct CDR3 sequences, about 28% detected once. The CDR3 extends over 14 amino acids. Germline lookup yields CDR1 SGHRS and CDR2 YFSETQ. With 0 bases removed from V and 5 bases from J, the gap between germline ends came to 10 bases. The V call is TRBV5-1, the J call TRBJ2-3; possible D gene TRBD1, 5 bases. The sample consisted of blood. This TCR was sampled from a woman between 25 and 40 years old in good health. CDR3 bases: TGCGCCAGCAGCTTGGGGGGCAGGAGAGATACGCAGTATTTT. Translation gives CASSLGGRRDTQYF.